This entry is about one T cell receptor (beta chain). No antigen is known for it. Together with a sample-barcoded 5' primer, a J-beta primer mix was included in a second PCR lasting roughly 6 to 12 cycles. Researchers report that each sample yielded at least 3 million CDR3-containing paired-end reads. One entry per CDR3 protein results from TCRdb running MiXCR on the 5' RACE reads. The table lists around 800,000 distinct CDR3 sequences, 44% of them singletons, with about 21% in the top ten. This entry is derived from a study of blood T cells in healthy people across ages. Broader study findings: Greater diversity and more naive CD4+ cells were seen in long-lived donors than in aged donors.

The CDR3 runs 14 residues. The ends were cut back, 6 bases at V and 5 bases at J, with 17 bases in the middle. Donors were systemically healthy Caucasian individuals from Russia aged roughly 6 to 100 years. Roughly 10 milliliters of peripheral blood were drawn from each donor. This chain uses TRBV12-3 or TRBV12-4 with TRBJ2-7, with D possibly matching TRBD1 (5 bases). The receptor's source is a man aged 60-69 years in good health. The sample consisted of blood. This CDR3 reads CASRTSRRGHEQYF. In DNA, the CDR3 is TGTGCCAGCAGGACCTCCCGTAGGGGCCACGAGCAGTACTTC.